Listed below are T cell receptor beta chains from one sample, sequenced in a study of beta chain features in type 1 diabetes. Here immunoSEQ multiplex PCR was the method, and the copy in TCRdb shows in-frame clones only, minus some. This table holds more than 200,000 clones, around 15% found once. Sequencing used naive CD4+ T cells from blood. The receptor source for this set is a man aged 25 to 40 with type 1 diabetes. Both conserved end residues are part of each CDR3. D genes are given only for firm matches. Clone sizes are given selectively: once, few, many, or a class where the clone is expanded.

J gene	V gene	D gene	clone size	CDR3 protein	CDR3 DNA
TRBJ2-1	TRBV28	-	-	CASSLPLEEQFF	TGTGCCAGCAGTTTGCCCCTTGAAGAGCAGTTCTTC
TRBJ1-1	TRBV7-9	-	-	CASSPDWSANTEAFF	TGTGCCAGCAGCCCTGATTGGTCGGCGAACACTGAAGCTTTCTTT
TRBJ2-1	TRBV2	-	once	CASRLEGDNEQFF	TGTGCCAGCAGGTTGGAAGGGGACAATGAGCAGTTCTTC
TRBJ2-5	TRBV5-1	TRBD1	-	CASSLGQGKETQYF	TGCGCCAGCAGCCTGGGACAGGGGAAGGAGACCCAGTACTTC
TRBJ1-1	TRBV29-1	-	-	CSVVGLAMNTEAFF	TGCAGCGTTGTGGGCCTAGCCATGAACACTGAAGCTTTCTTT
TRBJ2-6	TRBV7-9	-	few	CASSSAGANVLTF	TGTGCCAGCAGCTCCGCTGGGGCCAACGTCCTGACTTTC
TRBJ2-3	TRBV29-1	TRBD1	-	CSVTRTGTYTASTDTQYF	TGCAGCGTGACGCGGACAGGGACTTACACAGCCTCCACAGATACGCAGTATTTT
TRBJ2-5	TRBV10-3	-	-	CAIRAGLDQETQYF	TGTGCCATCAGGGCAGGGCTTGACCAAGAGACCCAGTACTTC
TRBJ2-5	TRBV27	TRBD2	-	CASSLGVSGAETQYF	TGTGCCAGCAGTTTAGGGGTTAGCGGGGCGGAGACCCAGTACTTC
TRBJ2-5	TRBV5-1	-	-	CASSRQETQYF	TGCGCCAGCAGCAGGCAAGAGACCCAGTACTTC
TRBJ2-2	TRBV7-2	-	-	CASSKGTANTGELFF	TGTGCCAGCAGCAAAGGGACTGCGAACACCGGGGAGCTGTTTTTT
TRBJ1-3	TRBV27	-	few	CASKRGRGSGNTIYF	TGTGCCAGTAAACGTGGAAGAGGATCTGGAAACACCATATATTTT
TRBJ2-3	TRBV9	TRBD2	-	CASSVLAGGVDTQYF	TGTGCCAGCAGCGTACTAGCGGGAGGAGTAGATACGCAGTATTTT
TRBJ1-1	TRBV9	-	few	CASSPQPGGGRTEAFF	TGTGCCAGCAGCCCCCAGCCCGGGGGGGGAAGGACTGAAGCTTTCTTT
TRBJ2-3	TRBV27	TRBD2	-	CASSTPLAGDPDTQYF	TGTGCCAGCAGTACTCCACTAGCGGGGGATCCAGATACGCAGTATTTT
TRBJ2-6	TRBV29-1	-	-	CSVKASGANVLTF	TGCAGCGTTAAAGCCTCTGGGGCCAACGTCCTGACTTTC
TRBJ2-1	TRBV5-1	TRBD1	few	CASSPQGQSSEQFF	TGCGCCAGCAGCCCGCAGGGACAGAGTAGTGAGCAGTTCTTC
TRBJ1-5	TRBV5-4	-	-	CASSDGSNQPQHF	TGTGCCAGCAGCGACGGGAGCAATCAGCCCCAGCATTTT
TRBJ2-6	TRBV7-3	-	-	CASSSVSSGANVLTF	TGTGCCAGCAGCTCAGTGAGCTCTGGGGCCAACGTCCTGACTTTC